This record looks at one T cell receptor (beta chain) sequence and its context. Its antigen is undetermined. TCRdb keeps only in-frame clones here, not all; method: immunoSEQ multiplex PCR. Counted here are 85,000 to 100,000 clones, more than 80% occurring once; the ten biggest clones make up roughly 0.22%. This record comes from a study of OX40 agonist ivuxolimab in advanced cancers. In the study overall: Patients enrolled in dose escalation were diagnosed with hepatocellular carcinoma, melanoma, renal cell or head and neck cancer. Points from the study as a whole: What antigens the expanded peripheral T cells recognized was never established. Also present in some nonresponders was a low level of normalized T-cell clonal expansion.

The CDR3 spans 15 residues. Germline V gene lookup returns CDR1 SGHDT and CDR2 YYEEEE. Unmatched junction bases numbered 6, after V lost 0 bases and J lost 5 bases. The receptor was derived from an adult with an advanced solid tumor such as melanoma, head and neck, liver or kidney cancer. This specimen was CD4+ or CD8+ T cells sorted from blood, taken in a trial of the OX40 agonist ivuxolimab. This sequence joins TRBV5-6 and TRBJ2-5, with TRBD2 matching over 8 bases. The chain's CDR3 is CASSLVLAGHETQYF. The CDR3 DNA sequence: TGTGCCAGCAGCTTGGTGTTAGCGGGGCATGAGACCCAGTACTTC.